Below, 32 T cell receptor beta chains from the same sample are listed, as sequenced in a study of T cell responses to AZD1222 COVID-19 vaccine. Libraries were prepared by immunoSEQ multiplex PCR; TCRdb keeps only in-frame clonotypes and omits some of them. The sample has roughly 84,000 clones, 70% to 90% seen once. Specimen: peripheral blood, collected 28 days after the second AZD1222 dose. Receptors originate from an adult who received the AZD1222 COVID-19 vaccine.

V is TRBV7-2 and J is TRBJ1-1, with D tentatively TRBD1 (6 bases). V lost 2 bases and J lost 8, with 12 bases in between. The germline CDR1 and CDR2 sequences are SGHTA and FQGNSA. The CDR3 consists of 13 residues. The CDR3 is CASSLIRGREAFF. CDR3 DNA sequence: TGTGCCAGCAGCTTAATCAGGGGCCGGGAAGCTTTCTTT. Full variable domain (missing parts from reference TRBV7-2 and TRBJ1-1): GAGVSQSPSNKVTEKGKDVELRCDPISGHTALYWYRQSLGQGLEFLIYFQGNSAPDKSGLPSDRFSAERTGGSVSTLTIQRTQQEDSAVYLCASSLIRGREAFFGQGTRLTVV.

The rearrangement uses TRBV24-1 and TRBJ2-3, with 12 positions matching TRBD2. Trimming cost V 2 bases and J 5 bases; bases outside gene matches: 4. CDR3 size: 16 residues. Per the germline V gene, CDR1 is KGHDR and CDR2 is SFDVKD. The CDR3 loop reads CATSDSSGGAVDTQYF. CDR3 DNA: TGTGCCACCAGTGATTCTAGCGGGGGGGCCGTAGATACGCAGTATTTT.

The rearrangement links TRBV28 to TRBJ1-2, with 9 nucleotides matching TRBD1. Per the germline V gene, CDR1 is MDHEN and CDR2 is SYDVKM. V lost 7 bases and J lost 7; bases outside the gene matches: 16. The CDR3 contains 16 residues. CDR3 protein: CASNTPDRGAPGGYTF. The CDR3 coding sequence is TGTGCCAGCAACACCCCGGACAGGGGTGCTCCGGGTGGCTACACCTTC.

In nucleotides, the CDR3 is TGTGCCTGGAGTTGGACGGGCGTCTCTGGAAACACCATATATTTT. Protein product: CAWSWTGVSGNTIYF. The chain links TRBV30 to TRBJ1-3; D not resolved. This CDR3 is built from 15 residues. The germline V gene has CDR1 GTSNPN and CDR2 SVGIG (reference sequence). Trimming left V 2 bases short and J 0 bases short, with 11 bases between.

The gene calls are TRBV6-5 and TRBJ1-5; maybe TRBD1 (6 bases). This CDR3 has 16 amino acids. V was trimmed by 0 bases and J by 5 bases, leaving 14 bases between them. Germline assignment: CDR1 MNHEY and CDR2 SVGAGI. The chain's CDR3 is CASSYSSRQADQPQHF. CDR3 DNA sequence: TGTGCCAGCAGTTACTCGTCCCGACAGGCAGATCAGCCCCAGCATTTT.

The chain is built from TRBV5-1 and TRBJ1-3; possibly TRBD1 for D (5 bases). The V end lost 5 bases, the J end lost 4 bases, and 16 bases lay between the germline ends. The length of the CDR3 is 15 residues. Germline V lookup: CDR1 SGHRS, CDR2 YFSETQ. CDR3 sequence: CASRAWDPLGNTIYF. CDR3 in DNA: TGCGCCAGCAGAGCTTGGGACCCCCTGGGAAACACCATATATTTT.

The chain uses TRBV14 and TRBJ2-2; weak D call: TRBD2 (5 bases). The germline CDR1 and CDR2 sequences are SGHDN and FVKESK. CDR3 size: 14 residues. Trimming removed 1 base at V and 6 bases at J, with 9 bases between. CDR3 in amino acids: CASSQAVRAGELFF. CDR3 nucleotides: TGTGCCAGCAGCCAAGCAGTGAGGGCCGGGGAGCTGTTTTTT.

A note on this clone: The sample carries other DNA sequences with the same CDR3. The rearrangement joins TRBV2 to TRBJ1-6, with D unresolved. This CDR3 spans 12 amino acids. Germline V gene sequence: CDR1 SNHLY, CDR2 FYNNEI. The germline V and J ends were trimmed by 6 bases and 10 bases, with 10 bases remaining between them. In DNA form, the CDR3 reads TGTGCCAGCAGAGGCACGGGCTCACCCCTCCACTTT. It is translated as CASRGTGSPLHF.

This clone has a handful of counts. The V and J genes are TRBV28 and TRBJ2-7; D unclear. This CDR3 spans 12 amino acids. V gave up 5 bases and J gave up 6 bases, with 11 bases separating them. The V gene's germline CDR1 is MDHEN and CDR2 SYDVKM. The CDR3 protein is CASSHTSSEQYF. CDR3 DNA sequence: TGTGCCAGCAGTCACACATCGTCCGAGCAGTACTTC.

The chain has TRBV7-2 and TRBJ1-5, with TRBD1 as a possible D gene (6 bases). Germline CDR1 reads SGHTA; CDR2 reads FQGNSA. V lost 5 bases and J lost 7, with 18 bases in between. The CDR3 sequence is 15 residues long. CDR3 sequence (DNA): TGTGCCAGCAGCCCGATACCAGGGGTGGTGCAGCCCCAGCATTTT. Protein product: CASSPIPGVVQPQHF.

This clone was seen just once. The chain couples TRBV2 to TRBJ1-5; 8 nucleotides line up with TRBD1. Germline V gene sequence: CDR1 SNHLY, CDR2 FYNNEI. V lost 10 bases to trimming and J lost 4 bases; unmatched junction nucleotides: 9. CDR3 length equals 14 residues. The CDR3 sequence: CATTQDRANQPQHF. For the CDR3, the DNA is TGTGCCACAACCCAGGACAGGGCAAATCAGCCCCAGCATTTT. The full variable domain, completed using reference TRBV2 and TRBJ1-5, is EPEVTQTPSHQVTQMGQEVILRCVPISNHLYFYWYRQILGQKVEFLVSFYNNEISEKSEIFDDQFSVERPDGSNFTLKIRSTKLEDSAMYFCATTQDRANQPQHFGDGTRLSIL.

A few counts support this clone. This chain connects TRBV2 to TRBJ1-2; D is unresolved. From germline, CDR1 is SNHLY and CDR2 FYNNEI. The CDR3 is made up of 11 amino acids. V lost 0 bases, J lost 5 bases, and 1 base lay in between. CDR3 protein: CASSEAYGYTF. CDR3 in DNA: TGTGCCAGCAGTGAAGCGTATGGCTACACCTTC.

The chain combines TRBV19 with TRBJ2-1; D possibly uses TRBD1 or TRBD2 (5 bases each). Trimming took 5 bases from V and 5 from J, leaving 19 bases between them. This CDR3 region has 16 residues. Per the germline V gene, CDR1 is LNHDA and CDR2 is SQIVND (reference sequence). The CDR3 sequence: CASSGLGTARDNEQFF. The CDR3 DNA sequence: TGTGCCAGTAGTGGCCTCGGGACCGCAAGGGACAATGAGCAGTTCTTC. The whole variable domain, remainder taken from reference TRBV19 and TRBJ2-1, is DGGITQSPKYLFRKEGQNVTLSCEQNLNHDAMYWYRQDPGQGLRLIYYSQIVNDFQKGDIAEGYSVSREKKESFPLTVTSAQKNPTAFYLCASSGLGTARDNEQFFGPGTRLTVL.

The V call is TRBV19, the J call TRBJ2-1; 8 nucleotides line up with TRBD2. Germline V gives CDR1 LNHDA, CDR2 SQIVND (reference sequence). The V and J ends lost 3 bases and 7 bases, in that order; junction bases with no gene match: 11. The CDR3 loop spans 16 amino acids. Written as DNA, the CDR3 is TGTGCCAGTAGTATTCGCGGGGGGCAACTATGGAATGAGCAGTTCTTC. Amino acids: CASSIRGGQLWNEQFF. The full variable domain, its missing parts supplied by reference TRBV19 and TRBJ2-1, is DGGITQSPKYLFRKEGQNVTLSCEQNLNHDAMYWYRQDPGQGLRLIYYSQIVNDFQKGDIAEGYSVSREKKESFPLTVTSAQKNPTAFYLCASSIRGGQLWNEQFFGPGTRLTVL.

The V gene is TRBV7-2, the J gene TRBJ2-3; D not certain. Germline CDR1 is SGHTA and CDR2 is FQGNSA. The CDR3 length is 14 residues. The V gene lost 1 base and the J gene lost 1 base, with 6 bases spanning the gap. CDR3: CASSLVLGTDTQYF. The CDR3 DNA reads TGTGCCAGCAGCTTAGTTCTGGGCACAGATACGCAGTATTTT.

The CDR3 spells CSAARDRGYGYTF. Written as DNA, the CDR3 is TGCAGCGCGGCCCGGGACAGAGGCTATGGCTACACCTTC. The V and J genes are TRBV29-1 and TRBJ1-2; 7 positions match TRBD1. CDR3 length: 13 residues. The ends lost 7 bases at V and 4 bases at J; junction bases unmatched: 9. Per germline, CDR1 SQVTM and CDR2 ANQGSEA.

The table lists this clone with a count of one. The chain carries TRBV5-8 and TRBJ1-4, with D possibly TRBD1 on 6 matching bases. From germline, CDR1 is SGHTS and CDR2 YDEGEE. Trimming took off 4 bases at V and 8 bases at J, with 15 bases between the two ends. The CDR3 contains 14 residues. In DNA, the CDR3 is TGTGCCAGCAGCCGGACGGGGGCTGGGGAAAAACTGTTTTTT. This encodes CASSRTGAGEKLFF. Complete variable domain (other parts from reference TRBV5-8 and TRBJ1-4): EAGVTQSPTHLIKTRGQQATLRCSPISGHTSVYWYQQALGLGLQFLLWYDEGEERNRGNFPPRFSGRQFPNYSSELNVNALELEDSALYLCASSRTGAGEKLFFGSGTQLSVL.

The chain couples TRBV19 to TRBJ1-5; no clear D. This CDR3 is built from 13 residues. V dropped 7 bases and J dropped 3 bases, with 10 bases sitting between them. The germline gives CDR1 LNHDA, CDR2 SQIVND (reference sequence). The CDR3 sequence: CASMGGYNQPQHF. The CDR3 DNA reads TGTGCCAGTATGGGCGGGTACAATCAGCCCCAGCATTTT. The full variable domain, with the rest looked up from reference TRBV19 and TRBJ1-5, is DGGITQSPKYLFRKEGQNVTLSCEQNLNHDAMYWYRQDPGQGLRLIYYSQIVNDFQKGDIAEGYSVSREKKESFPLTVTSAQKNPTAFYLCASMGGYNQPQHFGDGTRLSIL.

The chain uses TRBV30 and TRBJ1-1; D might be TRBD1 (5 bases). This CDR3 has 14 residues. V lost 2 bases, J lost 5 bases, and 15 bases lay in between. Per the germline V gene, CDR1 is GTSNPN and CDR2 is SVGIG (reference sequence). The CDR3 is CAWSLQVFGTEAFF. CDR3 DNA sequence: TGTGCCTGGAGTTTACAGGTATTCGGGACTGAAGCTTTCTTT.

This chain links TRBV6-6 with TRBJ1-2; D unresolved. This CDR3 is built from 14 residues. Germline V gene lookup returns CDR1 MNHNY and CDR2 SVGAGI (reference sequence). V was shortened by 6 bases and J by 4 bases, with 15 bases between the two germline ends. DNA for the CDR3: TGTGCCAGCAGCAACTCCGGCAGGACCTATGGCTACACCTTC. It yields the protein CASSNSGRTYGYTF.

This chain joins TRBV6-5 and TRBJ2-5; D unclear. The CDR3 contains 15 residues. Trimming pared 0 bases from V and 5 bases from J, leaving 13 bases between. Per germline, CDR1 MNHEY and CDR2 SVGAGI. CDR3 nucleotides: TGTGCCAGCAGTTACTCTGGGGTAGGACGGGAGACCCAGTACTTC. It specifies CASSYSGVGRETQYF.

V and J are TRBV12-3 or TRBV12-4 and TRBJ1-1; TRBD1 is a possible D gene (5 bases). The ends were cut back, 2 bases at V and 6 bases at J, with 10 bases in the middle. The CDR3 consists of 13 residues. Written as DNA, the CDR3 is TGTGCCAGCAGTTTAAACCGGGGGGCTGAAGCTTTCTTT. It yields the protein CASSLNRGAEAFF.

The CDR3 sequence is CASRGQGAAQPQHF. The CDR3 nucleotides read TGTGCCAGCAGGGGACAGGGGGCTGCTCAGCCCCAGCATTTT. The chain is built from TRBV19 and TRBJ1-5, with 12 bases fitting TRBD1. Germline values: CDR1 LNHDA, CDR2 SQIVND (reference sequence). The CDR3 runs 14 residues. J was trimmed by 6 bases and V by 9 bases; bases with no gene match: 6.

CDR3 coding DNA: TGTGCCAGCAGTTCAACAGGGGGCGAAGGCTACACCTTC. Protein product: CASSSTGGEGYTF. J is TRBJ1-2 and V is TRBV12-3 or TRBV12-4; the match to TRBD1 covers 9 bases. V dropped 4 bases and J dropped 8; count of bases not matched to a gene: 5. This CDR3 contains 13 residues.

The CDR3 DNA sequence: TGTGCCAGCAGCTTAGGTGGCGGCGTTCGGCAGCAGTTCTTC. Protein: CASSLGGGVRQQFF. The gene calls are TRBV7-9 and TRBJ2-1, with unresolved D. The germline V gene has CDR1 SEHNR and CDR2 FQNEAQ (reference sequence). The CDR3 spans 14 residues. With 1 base removed from V and 11 bases from J, the gap between germline ends came to 15 bases.

The CDR3 region is CASTLSESTDTQYF. Here the CDR3 DNA reads TGTGCCAGCACCCTCAGTGAGAGCACAGATACGCAGTATTTT. This chain connects TRBV6-5 to TRBJ2-3; D remains unclear. This CDR3 contains 14 residues. CDR1 MNHEY and CDR2 SVGAGI come from the germline V gene. Between the trimmed V and J ends, which lost 7 bases and 0 bases, there was a span of 11 bases.

V is TRBV7-2 and J is TRBJ2-7; D unclear. The CDR3 contains 14 residues. Between the trimmed V and J ends, which lost 3 bases and 0 bases, there was a span of 9 bases. CDR1 and CDR2 from the germline V gene are SGHTA and FQGNSA. The CDR3 here is CASSLEWSSYEQYF. In DNA, the CDR3 is TGTGCCAGCAGCTTGGAGTGGAGCTCCTACGAGCAGTACTTC.

The chain uses TRBV9 and TRBJ1-6; D is unclear. V was cut by 0 bases and J by 0 bases, with 7 bases left in between. From germline, CDR1 is SGDLS and CDR2 YYNGEE. The CDR3 extends over 16 amino acids. The CDR3 loop reads CASSVGWSSYNSPLHF. In DNA form, the CDR3 reads TGTGCCAGCAGCGTAGGCTGGAGCTCCTATAATTCACCCCTCCACTTT.

V is TRBV7-2 and J is TRBJ1-6; D gene unclear. CDR1 and CDR2 from the germline V gene are SGHTA and FQGNSA. The V gene lost 0 bases and the J gene lost 8 bases, with 11 bases spanning the gap. The CDR3 length is 15 residues. The CDR3 bases are TGTGCCAGCAGCTTAGCACCGGACTCATATTCACCCCTCCACTTT. Translating gives CASSLAPDSYSPLHF.

The rearrangement uses TRBV10-3 and TRBJ1-1; D unresolved. There are 14 residues in the CDR3. The germline V and J ends were trimmed by 2 bases and 3 bases, with 10 bases remaining between them. Germline V gene sequence: CDR1 ENHRY, CDR2 SYGVKD. CDR3 loop: CAISERPEDTEAFF. The DNA for the CDR3 is TGTGCCATCAGTGAGAGGCCAGAAGACACTGAAGCTTTCTTT.

This chain uses TRBV6-5 with TRBJ1-2; D is unresolved. V was clipped by 5 bases and J by 5 bases, with 9 bases between them. In germline, CDR1 is MNHEY, CDR2 SVGAGI. The length of the CDR3 is 12 residues. The CDR3, as DNA: TGTGCCAGCAGTAATGAGGGATATGGCTACACCTTC. Its protein product is CASSNEGYGYTF.

This clone was counted a single time. The chain carries TRBV6-2 or TRBV6-3 and TRBJ2-3; no firm D call. Between the trimmed V and J ends, which lost 2 bases and 0 bases, there was a span of 6 bases. Germline loops: CDR1 MNHEY, CDR2 SVGEGT. The CDR3 length is 14 residues. DNA of the CDR3: TGTGCCAGCAGTTACCACAGAAGCACAGATACGCAGTATTTT. Amino acid sequence: CASSYHRSTDTQYF.